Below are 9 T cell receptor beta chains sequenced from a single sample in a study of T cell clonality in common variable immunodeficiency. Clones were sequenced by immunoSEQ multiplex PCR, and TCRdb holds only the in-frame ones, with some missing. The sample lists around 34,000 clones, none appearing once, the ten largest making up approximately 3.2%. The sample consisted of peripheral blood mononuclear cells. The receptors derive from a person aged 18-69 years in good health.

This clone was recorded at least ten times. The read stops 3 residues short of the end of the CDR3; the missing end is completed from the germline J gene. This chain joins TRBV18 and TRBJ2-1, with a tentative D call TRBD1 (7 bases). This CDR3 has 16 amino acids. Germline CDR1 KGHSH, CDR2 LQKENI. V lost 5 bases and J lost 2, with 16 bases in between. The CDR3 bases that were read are TGTGCCAGCTCAGATAGCGGAGGGACAGCCTACAATGAG. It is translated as CASSDSGGTAYNE. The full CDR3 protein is CASSDSGGTAYNEQFF. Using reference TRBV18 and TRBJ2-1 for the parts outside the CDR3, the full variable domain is NAGVMQNPRHLVRRRGQEARLRCSPMKGHSHVYWYRQLPEEGLKFMVYLQKENIIDESGMPKERFSAEFPKEGPSILRIQQVVRGDSAAYFCASSDSGGTAYNEQFFGPGTRLTVL.

The CDR3 bases that were read are TGTGCCAGCAGTGTTCGGGGACAGGGTGGCACTGAA. It yields the protein CASSVRGQGGTE. The entire CDR3 protein reads CASSVRGQGGTEAFF. The rearrangement joins TRBV2 to TRBJ1-1; 9 bases are shared with TRBD1. The sequenced fragment ends 3 residues before the CDR3 boundary, so the rest is inferred from the germline J gene. Germline CDR1 reads SNHLY; CDR2 reads FYNNEI. V dropped 4 bases and J dropped 4; count of bases not matched to a gene: 7. The CDR3 runs to 15 residues. Full variable domain (missing parts from reference TRBV2 and TRBJ1-1): EPEVTQTPSHQVTQMGQEVILRCVPISNHLYFYWYRQILGQKVEFLVSFYNNEISEKSEIFDDQFSVERPDGSNFTLKIRSTKLEDSAMYFCASSVRGQGGTEAFFGQGTRLTVV.

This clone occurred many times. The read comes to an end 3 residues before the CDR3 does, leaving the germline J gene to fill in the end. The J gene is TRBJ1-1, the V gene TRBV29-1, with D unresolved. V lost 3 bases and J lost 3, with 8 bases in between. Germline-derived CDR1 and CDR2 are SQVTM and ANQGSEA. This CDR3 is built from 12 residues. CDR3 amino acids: CSVEAVDTEAFF. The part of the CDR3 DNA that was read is TGCAGCGTTGAGGCGGTGGACACTGAA.

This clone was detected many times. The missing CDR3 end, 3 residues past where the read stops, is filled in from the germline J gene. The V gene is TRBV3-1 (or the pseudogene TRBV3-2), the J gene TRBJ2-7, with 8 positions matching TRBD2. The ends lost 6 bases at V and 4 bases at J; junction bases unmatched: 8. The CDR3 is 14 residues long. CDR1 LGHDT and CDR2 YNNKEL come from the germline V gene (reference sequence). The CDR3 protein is CASSPKSGSYEQYF. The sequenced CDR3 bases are TGTGCCAGCAGTCCAAAGAGCGGGAGTTACGAG.

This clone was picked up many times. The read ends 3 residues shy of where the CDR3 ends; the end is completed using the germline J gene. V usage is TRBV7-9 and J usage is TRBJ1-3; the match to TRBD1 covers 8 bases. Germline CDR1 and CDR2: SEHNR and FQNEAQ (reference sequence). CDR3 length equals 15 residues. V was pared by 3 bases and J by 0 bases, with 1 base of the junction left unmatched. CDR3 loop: CASSLGQVSGNTIYF. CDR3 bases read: TGTGCCAGCAGCTTGGGACAGGTCTCTGGAAACACC.

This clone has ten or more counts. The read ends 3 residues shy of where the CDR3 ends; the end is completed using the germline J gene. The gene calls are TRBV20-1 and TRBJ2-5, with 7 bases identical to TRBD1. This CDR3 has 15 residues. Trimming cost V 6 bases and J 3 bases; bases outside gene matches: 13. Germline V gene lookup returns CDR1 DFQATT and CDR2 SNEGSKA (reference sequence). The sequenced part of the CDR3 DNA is TGCAGTGCCACCGGGCGCGCCGGGACAGAAGAGACC. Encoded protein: CSATGRAGTEET. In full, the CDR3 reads CSATGRAGTEETQYF.

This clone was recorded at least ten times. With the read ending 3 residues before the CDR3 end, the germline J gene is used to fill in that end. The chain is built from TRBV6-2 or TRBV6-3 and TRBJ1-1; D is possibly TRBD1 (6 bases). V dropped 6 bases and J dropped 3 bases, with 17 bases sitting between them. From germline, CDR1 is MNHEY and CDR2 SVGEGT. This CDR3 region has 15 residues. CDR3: CASREPRGGHTEAFF. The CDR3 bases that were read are TGTGCCAGCAGAGAACCCAGGGGAGGGCACACTGAA.

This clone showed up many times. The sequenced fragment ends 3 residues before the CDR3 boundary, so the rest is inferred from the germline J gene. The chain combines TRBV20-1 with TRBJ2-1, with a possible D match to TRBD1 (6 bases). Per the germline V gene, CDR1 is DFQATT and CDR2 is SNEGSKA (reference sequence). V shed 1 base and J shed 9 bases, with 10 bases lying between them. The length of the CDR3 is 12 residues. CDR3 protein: CSARATGFEQFF. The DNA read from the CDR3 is TGCAGTGCTAGAGCCACAGGGTTTGAG.

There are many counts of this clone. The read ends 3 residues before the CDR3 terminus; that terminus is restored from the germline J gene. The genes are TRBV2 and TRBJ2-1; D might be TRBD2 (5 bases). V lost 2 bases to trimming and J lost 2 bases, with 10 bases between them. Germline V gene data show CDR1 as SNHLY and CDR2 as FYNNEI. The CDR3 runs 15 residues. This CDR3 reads CASSETRGPYNEQFF. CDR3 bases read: TGTGCCAGCAGTGAAACCCGGGGTCCCTACAATGAG.